This T cell receptor (beta chain) was sequenced in a study of OX40 agonist ivuxolimab in advanced cancers. Looking at the study overall: Each dose-escalation patient presented with hepatocellular carcinoma, melanoma, renal cell or head and neck cancer.

The J segment lost 5 bases and the V segment lost 3 bases, leaving 3 bases of the junction unmatched. The length of the CDR3 is 13 residues. CDR1 is SGHNT, CDR2 YYREEE, per germline (reference sequence). Blood samples were obtained at baseline, cycle 4 day 1, and cycle 7 day 1. Repertoires were generated with immunoSEQ multiplex PCR, while TCRdb's copy carries only in-frame clones and drops some. This table holds over 35,000 clones, approximately 90% found once. The chain uses TRBV5-4 and TRBJ2-5, with 8 bases aligning to TRBD2. This material consisted of CD4+ or CD8+ T cells sorted from blood, taken in a trial of the OX40 agonist ivuxolimab. The receptor was derived from an adult with an advanced solid tumor such as melanoma, head and neck, liver or kidney cancer. CDR3 DNA sequence: TGTGCCAGCAGCTCTCGGGGGGGGGAGACCCAGTACTTC. Protein sequence: CASSSRGGETQYF.